The T cell receptor (beta chain) under discussion was sequenced for a study of blood T cells in healthy people across ages. This clonotype came up a few times. Sample-barcoded 5' priming and a J-beta primer mix drove a second PCR of roughly 6 to 12 cycles. TCRdb independently ran MiXCR on the 5' RACE reads; one entry per CDR3 protein. The table lists roughly 500,000 distinct CDR3 sequences, 27% of them singletons. CDR3 length: 17 residues. Per the germline V gene, CDR1 is SGDLS and CDR2 is YYNGEE. V was trimmed by 4 bases and J by 0 bases, leaving 17 bases between them. The receptor was isolated from a woman aged 70 to 79 in good health. The V call is TRBV9, the J call TRBJ2-1; D uncertain. The sample taken for sequencing was blood. CDR3 coding DNA: TGTGCCAGCAGCACCCGACCTCACGAGAGCTCCTACAATGAGCAGTTCTTC. Translating gives CASSTRPHESSYNEQFF.